Given below is one T cell receptor beta chain in context. The target of this receptor is not known. Nothing much larger sits one base from this clone, and base qualities are not available. CDR1 and CDR2 are drawn from the germline V gene (reference sequence): LGHDT, YNNKEL. V sheds 3 bases and J sheds 8 bases, leaving 8 bases between their ends. From the cysteine up to the phenylalanine, the CDR3 has a length of 12 residues. Only the CDR3 region is kept as DNA, spanning 36 bases read in frame from base 1. This sample stems from a study of T cell responses to AZD1222 COVID-19 vaccine (dated by TCRdb to 2020 to 2022). Describing the broader study: TCR sequencing was performed for approximately 240 trial participants, of whom 207 were given two doses of AZD1222 and some 26 were given two doses of MenACWY control vaccine. Enrollment into the trials was organized by age into subgroups of 18-55, 56-69 and 70-plus years, and those subgroups contained approximately 160, 26 and 62 TCR-sequenced participants, respectively. Study-level results and caveats: Epitopes outside the regions mutated in the B.1.351 and B.1.1.7 variants were reportedly recognized by nearly half of the unique spike-specific TCRs. Spike-specific TCR breadth and depth rose significantly after two AZD1222 doses compared with day 0 and with MenACWY recipients. The whole spike protein was spanned by vaccine-associated CD4 TCRs, and dominant responses were seen in regions 160-218 and 743-854. Conclusions about previously exposed vaccinees were limited because only six or seven AZD1222 recipients were SARS-CoV-2 seropositive at baseline. Because no day 14 peak-response samples were available, the repertoires could be characterized only after the peak T cell response. Participants were mostly white British and included more females than males, and it was suggested by the authors that clonal diversity may have been underestimated. The 56-69-year group was small, and its depth increase did not reach significance, likely because of low power.

The label giving this sample's time point can be read as: about 28 days (+/-7) after the second vaccine dose. AZD1222 recipients whose second dose came at about 4 weeks and those whose second dose came at about 12 weeks were combined into one group, since spike-specific TCR depth and breadth did not differ between the two schedules. Samples from vaccinated people were obtained from the UK trials COV001 and COV002, which included a single-blind randomized controlled phase 2/3 trial of AZD1222 (ChAdOx1 nCoV-19) in healthy adults. Trial participant PBMC samples were collected at day 0 and day 28 after the second dose for TCRbeta chain sequencing. The CDR3 regions of human TCRbeta chains were subjected to immunosequencing. The authors' analysis ran thus. Repertoire TCRs were matched against a reference library of SARS-CoV-2-specific TCRs generated with the MIRA antigen-specificity platform. Breadth was defined as the fraction of unique TCRs that were SARS-CoV-2-associated, and depth was defined as the fraction of total T cells that were SARS-CoV-2-associated. Using the MIRA data, every spike-specific TCR was mapped to the spike region that the TCR reacted to and assigned to either a CD4 or a CD8 class. Log10-transformed breadth and depth values were compared by one-way ANOVA with Sidak's multiple comparisons tests. TCRdb obtained this table from immuneACCESS and retained in-frame rearrangements with V and J assigned. These tables miss some clones; where compared with another copy, unresolved V genes account for less than half of the shortfall, and the remainder is unexplained. V, J and clone size are taken as reported in that table, and D and trimming were inferred from the DNA itself. This sample gives about 80,000 clones in total; 85% to 95% of them show up just once. The top ten hold around 8% of the sample.

This TCR derives from an adult who received the AZD1222 COVID-19 vaccine. The V and J segments used are TRBV3-1 (or the pseudogene TRBV3-2) and TRBJ1-3, with TRBD1 perhaps the D gene, on 6 matching bases. The sequencing here drew on peripheral blood, taken 28 days after the second AZD1222 dose. The CDR3 region has the sequence CASSQRGDTIYF. In nucleotides, the sequence is TGTGCCAGCAGCCAGAGGGGGGACACCATATATTTT.